The source of this T cell receptor beta chain is a study of early T cells in non-severe SARS-CoV-2 infection. This clonotype has a handful of counts. Trimming took off 3 bases at V and 3 bases at J, with 18 bases between the two ends. The CDR3 is made up of 18 amino acids. A single record per CDR3 protein comes from TCRdb applying MiXCR to the 5' RACE reads. The profile shows more than 80,000 distinct CDR3 sequences, around 15% of them singletons. Sequenced input: whole blood. This receptor was identified in an adult who was a healthcare worker with PCR-confirmed SARS-CoV-2 infection or an uninfected control (not recorded which). The rearrangement links TRBV12-3 or TRBV12-4 to TRBJ1-6; D is unresolved. Here the CDR3 reads CASSFSTPEYSYNSPLHF. CDR3 sequence (DNA): TGTGCCAGCAGTTTCTCCACCCCCGAGTATAGCTATAATTCACCCCTCCACTTT.